This TCR beta chain was found in a study of T cell responses to AZD1222 COVID-19 vaccine. General observations from the study: Of the AZD1222 recipients, only 5 or 6 were seropositive at baseline. Clonal diversity may have been underestimated, and the donors were mostly white British, with more females than males.

Clones were read by immunoSEQ multiplex PCR, and TCRdb kept only the in-frame ones, dropping some. The table includes under 130,000 clones, over 85% detected once. The trim removed 0 bases at V and 12 bases at J, leaving 3 bases unmatched. The germline V gene encodes CDR1 LGHDT and CDR2 YNNKEL (reference sequence). The CDR3 has 14 amino acids. A word on this clone: Its antigen is unidentified.

The source of this sequence is an adult in good health. J is TRBJ2-1 and V is TRBV3-1 (or the pseudogene TRBV3-2), with TRBD2 matching over 12 bases. The sample consisted of peripheral blood, taken on day 0 of AZD1222 vaccination. CDR3 nucleotides: TGTGCCAGCAGCCAAGATGCTAGCGGGAGGGGGCAGTTCTTC. Its protein is CASSQDASGRGQFF.